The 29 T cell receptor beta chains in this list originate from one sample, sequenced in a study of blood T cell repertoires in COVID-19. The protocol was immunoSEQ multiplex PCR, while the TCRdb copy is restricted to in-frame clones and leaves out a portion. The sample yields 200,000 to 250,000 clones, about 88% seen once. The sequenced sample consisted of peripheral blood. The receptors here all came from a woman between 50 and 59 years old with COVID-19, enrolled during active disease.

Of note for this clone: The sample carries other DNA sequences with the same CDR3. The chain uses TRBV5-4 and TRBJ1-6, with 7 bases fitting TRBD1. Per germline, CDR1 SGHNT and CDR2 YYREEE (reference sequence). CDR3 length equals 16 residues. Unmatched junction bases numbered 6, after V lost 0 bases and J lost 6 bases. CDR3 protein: CASSLAGGRGNSPLHF. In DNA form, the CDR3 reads TGTGCCAGCAGCTTGGCAGGGGGACGAGGTAATTCACCCCTCCACTTT.

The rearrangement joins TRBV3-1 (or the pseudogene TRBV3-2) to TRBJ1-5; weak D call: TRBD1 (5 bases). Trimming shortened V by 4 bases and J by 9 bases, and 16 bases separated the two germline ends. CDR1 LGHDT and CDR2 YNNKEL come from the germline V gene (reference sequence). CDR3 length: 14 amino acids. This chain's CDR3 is CASSPAGSTRPQHF. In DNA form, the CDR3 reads TGTGCCAGCAGCCCGGCAGGGTCTACGCGGCCCCAGCATTTT.

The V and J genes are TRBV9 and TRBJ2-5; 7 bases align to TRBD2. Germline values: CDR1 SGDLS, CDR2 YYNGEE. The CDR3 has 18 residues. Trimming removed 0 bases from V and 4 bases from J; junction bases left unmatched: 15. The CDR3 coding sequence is TGTGCCAGCAGCGTAGGTACCTCTGGGGGGGTAGGTCGAGAGACCCAGTACTTC. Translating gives CASSVGTSGGVGRETQYF.

CDR3 sequence: CASSPPGRGGDTEAFF. CDR3 bases: TGTGCCAGCAGTCCCCCGGGGAGGGGGGGGGACACTGAAGCTTTCTTT. This chain uses TRBV27 with TRBJ1-1; TRBD1 is a possible D gene (6 bases). V lost 5 bases, J lost 3 bases, and 19 bases lay in between. In germline, CDR1 is MNHEY, CDR2 SMNVEV (reference sequence). The CDR3 is 16 amino acids.

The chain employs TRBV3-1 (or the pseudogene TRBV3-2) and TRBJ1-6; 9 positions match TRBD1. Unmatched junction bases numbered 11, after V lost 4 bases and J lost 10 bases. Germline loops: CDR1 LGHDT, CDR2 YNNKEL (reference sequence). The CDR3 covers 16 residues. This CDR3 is CASSRERETGGSPLHF. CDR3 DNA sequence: TGTGCCAGCAGCCGGGAGAGGGAGACAGGGGGATCACCCCTCCACTTT.

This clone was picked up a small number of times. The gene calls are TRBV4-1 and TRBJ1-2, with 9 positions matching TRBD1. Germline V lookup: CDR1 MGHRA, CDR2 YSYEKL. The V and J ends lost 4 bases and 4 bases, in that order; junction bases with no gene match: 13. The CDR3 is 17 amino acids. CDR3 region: CASSPEAGTGRIYGYTF. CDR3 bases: TGCGCCAGCAGCCCTGAAGCTGGGACAGGGAGAATCTATGGCTACACCTTC.

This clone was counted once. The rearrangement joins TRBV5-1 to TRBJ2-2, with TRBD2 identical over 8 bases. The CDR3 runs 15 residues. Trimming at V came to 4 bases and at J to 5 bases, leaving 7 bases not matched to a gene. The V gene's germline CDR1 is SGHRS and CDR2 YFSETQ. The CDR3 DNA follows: TGCGCCAGCAGCCCTGGGACTAGGGGTACCGGGGAGCTGTTTTTT. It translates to CASSPGTRGTGELFF. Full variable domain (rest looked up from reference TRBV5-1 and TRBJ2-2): KAGVTQTPRYLIKTRGQQVTLSCSPISGHRSVSWYQQTPGQGLQFLFEYFSETQRNKGNFPGRFSGRQFSNSRSEMNVSTLELGDSALYLCASSPGTRGTGELFFGEGSRLTVL.

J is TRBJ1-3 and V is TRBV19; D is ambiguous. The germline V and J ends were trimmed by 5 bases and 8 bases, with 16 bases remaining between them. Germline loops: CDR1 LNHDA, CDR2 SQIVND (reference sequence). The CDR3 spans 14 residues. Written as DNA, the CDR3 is TGTGCCAGTAGTCGACCGGGAACGAGGGACACCATATATTTT. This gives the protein CASSRPGTRDTIYF.

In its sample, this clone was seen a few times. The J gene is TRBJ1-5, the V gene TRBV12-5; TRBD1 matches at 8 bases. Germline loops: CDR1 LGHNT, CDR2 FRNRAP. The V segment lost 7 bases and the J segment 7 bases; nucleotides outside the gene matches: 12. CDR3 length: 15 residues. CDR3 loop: CASARSGQGKQPQHF. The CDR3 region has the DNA TGTGCTAGTGCCCGTAGTGGACAGGGAAAACAGCCCCAGCATTTT.

The CDR3 reads CASSLAKNYGYTF. The CDR3 coding sequence is TGTGCCAGCAGTTTGGCCAAGAACTATGGCTACACCTTC. The genes are TRBV28 and TRBJ1-2; no clear D. The CDR3 has 13 residues. The ends were cut back, 3 bases at V and 2 bases at J, with 7 bases in the middle. The germline CDR1 and CDR2 sequences are MDHEN and SYDVKM.

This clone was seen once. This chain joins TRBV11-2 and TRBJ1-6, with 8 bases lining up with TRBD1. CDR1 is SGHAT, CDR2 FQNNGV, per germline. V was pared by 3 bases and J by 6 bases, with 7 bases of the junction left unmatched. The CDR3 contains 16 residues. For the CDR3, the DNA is TGTGCCAGCAGCTTGTCGGGACAGGTGATTAATTCACCCCTCCACTTT. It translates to CASSLSGQVINSPLHF.

CDR3: CAWRIPGLNSPLHF. As DNA, the CDR3 is TGTGCCTGGAGAATACCGGGACTAAATTCACCCCTCCACTTT. The chain combines TRBV30 with TRBJ1-6, with D possibly being TRBD1 (5 bases). With 3 bases removed from V and 7 bases from J, the gap between germline ends came to 13 bases. This CDR3 comprises 14 residues. Germline V gene lookup returns CDR1 GTSNPN and CDR2 SVGIG (reference sequence).

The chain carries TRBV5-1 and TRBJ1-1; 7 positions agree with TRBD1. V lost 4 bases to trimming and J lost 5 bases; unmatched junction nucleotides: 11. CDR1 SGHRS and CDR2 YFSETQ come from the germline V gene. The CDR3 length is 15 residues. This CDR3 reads CASSIEQGTATEAFF. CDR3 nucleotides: TGCGCCAGCAGCATAGAACAGGGGACAGCTACTGAAGCTTTCTTT.

CDR3 amino acids: CASSPHGTVYGYTF. CDR3 DNA sequence: TGTGCCAGCAGCCCCCACGGGACAGTCTATGGCTACACCTTC. The chain employs TRBV5-5 and TRBJ1-2, with TRBD1 identical over 7 bases. CDR1 and CDR2 (germline): SGHKS, YYEKEE (reference sequence). V lost 4 bases to trimming and J lost 4 bases; unmatched junction nucleotides: 7. CDR3 length equals 14 residues.

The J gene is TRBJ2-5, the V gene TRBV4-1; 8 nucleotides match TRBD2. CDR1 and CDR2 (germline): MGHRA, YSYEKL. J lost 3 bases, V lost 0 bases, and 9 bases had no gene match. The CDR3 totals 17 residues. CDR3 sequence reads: CASSQDPGTRGEETQYF. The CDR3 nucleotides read TGCGCCAGCAGCCAAGATCCCGGGACTAGGGGCGAAGAGACCCAGTACTTC.

CDR3: CATSRGQPNSPLHF. The CDR3 DNA is TGTGCCACCTCAAGAGGGCAGCCTAATTCACCCCTCCACTTT. The chain uses TRBV24-1 and TRBJ1-6; D unresolved. The V gene lost 9 bases and the J gene lost 6 bases, with 14 bases spanning the gap. CDR3 length: 14 residues. Germline CDR1 is KGHDR and CDR2 is SFDVKD.

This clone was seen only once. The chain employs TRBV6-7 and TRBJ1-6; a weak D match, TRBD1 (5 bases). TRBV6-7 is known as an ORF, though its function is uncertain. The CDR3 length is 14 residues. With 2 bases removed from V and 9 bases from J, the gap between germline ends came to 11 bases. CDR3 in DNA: TGTGCCAGCAGTTACGGGGGGAGGGGTTCACCCCTCCACTTT. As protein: CASSYGGRGSPLHF.

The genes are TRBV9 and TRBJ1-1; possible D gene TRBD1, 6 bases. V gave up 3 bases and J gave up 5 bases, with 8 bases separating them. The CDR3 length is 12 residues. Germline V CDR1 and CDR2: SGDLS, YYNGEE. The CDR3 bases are TGTGCCAGCAGCGGGGGGCGGACTGAAGCTTTCTTT. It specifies CASSGGRTEAFF.

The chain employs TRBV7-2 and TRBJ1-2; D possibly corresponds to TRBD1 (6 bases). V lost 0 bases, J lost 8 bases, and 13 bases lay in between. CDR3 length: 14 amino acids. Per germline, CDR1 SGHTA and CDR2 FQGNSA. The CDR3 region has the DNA TGTGCCAGCAGCTTAGCGTGGCAGGGGCGAGGCTACACCTTC. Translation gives CASSLAWQGRGYTF.

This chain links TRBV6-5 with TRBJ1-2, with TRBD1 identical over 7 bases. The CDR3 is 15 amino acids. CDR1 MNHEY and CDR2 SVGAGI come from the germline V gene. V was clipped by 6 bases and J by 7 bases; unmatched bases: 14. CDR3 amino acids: CASSPQGENRVGYTF. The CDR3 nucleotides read TGTGCCAGCAGCCCCCAGGGGGAAAACAGGGTTGGCTACACCTTC.

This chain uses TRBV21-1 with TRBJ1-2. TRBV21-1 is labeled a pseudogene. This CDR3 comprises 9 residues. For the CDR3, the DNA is TGTGCCAGCAGCATTACCGAGTCTTTC. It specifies CASSITESF.

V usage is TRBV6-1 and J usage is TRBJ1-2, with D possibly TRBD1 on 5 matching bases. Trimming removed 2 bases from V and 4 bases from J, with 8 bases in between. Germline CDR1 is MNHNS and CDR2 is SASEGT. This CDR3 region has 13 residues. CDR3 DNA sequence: TGTGCCAGCAGTGAAAGGGGCTCCTATGGCTACACCTTC. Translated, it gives CASSERGSYGYTF.

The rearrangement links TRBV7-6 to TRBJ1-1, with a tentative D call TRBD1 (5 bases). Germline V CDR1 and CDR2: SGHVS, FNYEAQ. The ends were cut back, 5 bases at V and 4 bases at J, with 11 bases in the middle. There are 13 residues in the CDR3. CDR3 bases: TGTGCCAGCAGCCCGGGACTGGTCACTGAAGCTTTCTTT. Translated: CASSPGLVTEAFF.

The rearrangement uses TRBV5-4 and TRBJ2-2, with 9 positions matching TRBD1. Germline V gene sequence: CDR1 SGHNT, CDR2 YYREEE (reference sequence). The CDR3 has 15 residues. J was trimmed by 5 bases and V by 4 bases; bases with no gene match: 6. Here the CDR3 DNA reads TGTGCCAGCAGCCGCCGGGACAGGGAGACCGGGGAGCTGTTTTTT. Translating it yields CASSRRDRETGELFF. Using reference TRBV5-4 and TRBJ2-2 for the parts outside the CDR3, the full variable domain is ETGVTQSPTHLIKTRGQQVTLRCSSQSGHNTVSWYQQALGQGPQFIFQYYREEENGRGNFPPRFSGLQFPNYSSELNVNALELDDSALYLCASSRRDRETGELFFGEGSRLTVL.

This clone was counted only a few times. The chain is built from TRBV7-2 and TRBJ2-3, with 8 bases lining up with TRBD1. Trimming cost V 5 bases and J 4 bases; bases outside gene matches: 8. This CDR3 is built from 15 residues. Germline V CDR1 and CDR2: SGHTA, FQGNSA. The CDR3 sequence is CASSHDRGWADTQYF. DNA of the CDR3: TGTGCCAGCAGCCACGACAGGGGTTGGGCAGATACGCAGTATTTT. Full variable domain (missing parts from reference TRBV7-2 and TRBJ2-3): GAGVSQSPSNKVTEKGKDVELRCDPISGHTALYWYRQSLGQGLEFLIYFQGNSAPDKSGLPSDRFSAERTGGSVSTLTIQRTQQEDSAVYLCASSHDRGWADTQYFGPGTRLTVL.

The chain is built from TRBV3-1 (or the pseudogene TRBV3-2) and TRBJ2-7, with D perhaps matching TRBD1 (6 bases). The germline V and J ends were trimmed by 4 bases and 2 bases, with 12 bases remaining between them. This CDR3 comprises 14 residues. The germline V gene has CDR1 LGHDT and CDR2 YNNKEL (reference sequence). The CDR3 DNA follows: TGTGCCAGCAGCCCCGGACAGAAGCCCTACGAGCAGTACGTC. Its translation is CASSPGQKPYEQYV.

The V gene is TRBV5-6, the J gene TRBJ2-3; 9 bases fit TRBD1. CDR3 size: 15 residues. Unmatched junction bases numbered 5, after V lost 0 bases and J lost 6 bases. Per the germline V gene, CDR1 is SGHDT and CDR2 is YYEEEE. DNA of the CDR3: TGTGCCAGCAGCTTGGCCGGGACAGGGATGGATACGCAGTATTTT. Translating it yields CASSLAGTGMDTQYF.

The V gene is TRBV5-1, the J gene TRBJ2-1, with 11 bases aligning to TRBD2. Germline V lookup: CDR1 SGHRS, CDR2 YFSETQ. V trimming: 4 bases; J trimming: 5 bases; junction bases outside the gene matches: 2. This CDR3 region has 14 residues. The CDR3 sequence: CASSILAGDNEQFF. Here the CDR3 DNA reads TGCGCCAGCAGCATACTAGCGGGGGACAATGAGCAGTTCTTC.

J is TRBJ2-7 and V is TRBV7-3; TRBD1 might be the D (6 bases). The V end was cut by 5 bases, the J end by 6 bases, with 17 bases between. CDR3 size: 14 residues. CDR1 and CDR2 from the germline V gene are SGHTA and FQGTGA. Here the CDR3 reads CASSRQGPTGEQYF. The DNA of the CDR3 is TGTGCCAGCAGCCGGCAGGGGCCGACGGGCGAGCAGTACTTC.